This T cell receptor (beta chain) appears in the sequencing data of a study of identical twins. On this clonotype itself: Its antigen is not known.

MiXCR, run by TCRdb on the 5' RACE reads, gives a single entry per CDR3 protein. The sample lists 200,000 to 300,000 distinct CDR3 sequences, approximately 7.9% seen once, with about 5.8% in the top ten. General study findings and limits: Models underestimated how often monozygotic twins shared out-of-frame TCR alpha.

V dropped 1 base and J dropped 4 bases, with 10 bases sitting between them. The CDR3 is made up of 14 amino acids. Germline V gives CDR1 SEHNR, CDR2 FQNEAQ (reference sequence). In addition, the sample was reused for a study of yellow fever vaccine responses in identical twins.

Sequencing was done on a sample of CD8+ T cells sorted from blood. The TCR originated in a young woman in good health. The chain joins TRBV7-9 to TRBJ2-5; D might be TRBD1 (6 bases). The CDR3 here is CASSLDQGRETQYF. The DNA of the CDR3 is TGTGCCAGCAGCTTAGACCAGGGGAGAGAGACCCAGTACTTC. The full variable domain, rest sourced from reference TRBV7-9 and TRBJ2-5, is DTGVSQNPRHKITKRGQNVTFRCDPISEHNRLYWYRQTLGQGPEFLTYFQNEAQLEKSRLLSDRFSAERPKGSFSTLEIQRTEQGDSAMYLCASSLDQGRETQYFGPGTRLLVL.